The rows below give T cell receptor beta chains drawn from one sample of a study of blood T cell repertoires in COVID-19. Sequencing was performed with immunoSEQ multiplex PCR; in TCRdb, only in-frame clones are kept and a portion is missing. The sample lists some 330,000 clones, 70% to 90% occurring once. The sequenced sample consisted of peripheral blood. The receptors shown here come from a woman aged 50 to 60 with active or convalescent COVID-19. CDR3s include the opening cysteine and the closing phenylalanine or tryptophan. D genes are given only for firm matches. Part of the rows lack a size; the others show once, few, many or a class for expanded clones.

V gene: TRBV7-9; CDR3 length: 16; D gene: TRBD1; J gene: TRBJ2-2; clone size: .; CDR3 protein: CASSTTGGANTGELFF; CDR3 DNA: TGTGCCAGCAGCACAACAGGGGGAGCTAACACCGGGGAGCTGTTTTTT
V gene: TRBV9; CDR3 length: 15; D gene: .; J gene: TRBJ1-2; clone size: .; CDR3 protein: CASSYTGGGYDGYTF; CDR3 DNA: TGTGCCAGCAGCTATACCGGCGGGGGATATGATGGCTACACCTTC
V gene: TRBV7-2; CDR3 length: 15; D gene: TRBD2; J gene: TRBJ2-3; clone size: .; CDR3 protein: CASSLLAGTTDTQYF; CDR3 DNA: TGTGCCAGCAGCTTACTAGCGGGGACCACAGATACGCAGTATTTT
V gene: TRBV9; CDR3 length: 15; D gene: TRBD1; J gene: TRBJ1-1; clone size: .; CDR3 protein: CASSPMGGTGRSAFF; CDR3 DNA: TGTGCCAGCAGCCCCATGGGTGGGACAGGGCGGTCGGCTTTCTTT
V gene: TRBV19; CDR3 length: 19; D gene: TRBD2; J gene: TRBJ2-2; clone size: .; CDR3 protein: CASSSGPGRDAYHTGELFF; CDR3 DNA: TGTGCCAGCAGTAGTGGCCCCGGGAGGGACGCTTATCACACCGGGGAGCTGTTTTTT
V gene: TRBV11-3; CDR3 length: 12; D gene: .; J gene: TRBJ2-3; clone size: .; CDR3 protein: CASSQSTDTQYF; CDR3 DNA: TGTGCCAGCAGCCAAAGCACAGATACGCAGTATTTT
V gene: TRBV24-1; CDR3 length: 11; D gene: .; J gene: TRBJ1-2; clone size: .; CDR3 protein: CATSGPSGYTF; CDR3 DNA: TGTGCCACCAGTGGCCCCAGTGGCTACACCTTC
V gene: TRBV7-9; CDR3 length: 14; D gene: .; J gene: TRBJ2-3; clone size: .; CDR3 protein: CASSLAASTDTQYF; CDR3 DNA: TGTGCCAGCAGTCTAGCTGCTAGCACAGATACGCAGTATTTT
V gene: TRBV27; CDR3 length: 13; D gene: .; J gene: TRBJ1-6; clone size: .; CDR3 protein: CASSPQGGSPLHF; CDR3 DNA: TGTGCCAGCAGTCCGCAGGGTGGTTCACCCCTCCACTTT
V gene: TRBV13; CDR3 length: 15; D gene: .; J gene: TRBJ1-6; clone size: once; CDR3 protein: CASRTQGSYNSPLHF; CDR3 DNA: TGTGCCAGCAGAACACAGGGTTCCTATAATTCACCCCTCCACTTT
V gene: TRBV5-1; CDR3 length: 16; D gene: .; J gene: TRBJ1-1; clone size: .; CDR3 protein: CASSLARGGLNTEAFF; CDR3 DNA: TGCGCCAGCAGCTTGGCTCGGGGGGGCTTGAACACTGAAGCTTTCTTT
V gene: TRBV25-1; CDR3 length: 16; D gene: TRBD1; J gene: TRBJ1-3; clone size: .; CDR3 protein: CASSEGDRVVGNTIYF; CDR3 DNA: TGTGCCAGCAGTGAGGGGGACAGGGTTGTAGGAAACACCATATATTTT
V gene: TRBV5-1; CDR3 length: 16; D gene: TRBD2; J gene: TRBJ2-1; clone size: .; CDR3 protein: CASSFQRSGGNNEQFF; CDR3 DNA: TGCGCCAGCAGCTTTCAGAGAAGCGGGGGTAACAATGAGCAGTTCTTC
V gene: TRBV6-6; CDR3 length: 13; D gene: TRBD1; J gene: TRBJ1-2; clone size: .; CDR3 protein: CASSTGDNYGYTF; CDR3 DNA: TGTGCCAGCTCGACAGGGGATAACTATGGCTACACCTTC
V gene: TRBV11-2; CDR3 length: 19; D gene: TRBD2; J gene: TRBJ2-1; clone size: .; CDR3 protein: CASSSRREGLAGVNNEQFF; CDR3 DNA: TGTGCCAGCAGCTCACGACGAGAGGGACTAGCGGGGGTGAACAATGAGCAGTTCTTC
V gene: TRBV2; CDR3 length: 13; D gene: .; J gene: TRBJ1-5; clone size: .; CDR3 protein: CASSSARDQPQHF; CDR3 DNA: TGTGCCAGCAGTTCCGCGAGGGATCAGCCCCAGCATTTT
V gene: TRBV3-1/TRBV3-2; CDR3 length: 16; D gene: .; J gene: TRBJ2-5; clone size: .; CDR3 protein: CASSQDRLATRNDQYF; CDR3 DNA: TGTGCCAGCAGCCAAGATCGGCTAGCAACAAGGAACGACCAGTACTTC
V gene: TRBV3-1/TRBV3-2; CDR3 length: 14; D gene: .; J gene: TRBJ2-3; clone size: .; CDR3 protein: CASNQGQITDTQYF; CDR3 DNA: TGTGCCAGCAACCAGGGGCAGATCACAGATACGCAGTATTTT
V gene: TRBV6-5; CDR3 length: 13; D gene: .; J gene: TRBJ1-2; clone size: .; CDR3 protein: CASSYRRSGGYTF; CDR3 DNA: TGTGCCAGCAGTTACAGAAGATCGGGTGGCTACACCTTC
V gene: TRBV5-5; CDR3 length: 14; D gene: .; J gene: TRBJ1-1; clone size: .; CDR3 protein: CASSGRGLGTEAFF; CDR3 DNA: TGTGCCAGCAGTGGTCGGGGGTTGGGCACTGAAGCTTTCTTT
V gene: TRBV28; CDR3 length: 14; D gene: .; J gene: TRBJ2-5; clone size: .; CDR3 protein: CASSALAIQETQYF; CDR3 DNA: TGTGCCAGCAGTGCGCTAGCAATCCAAGAGACCCAGTACTTC
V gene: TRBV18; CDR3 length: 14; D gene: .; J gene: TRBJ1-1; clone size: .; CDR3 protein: CASSPLAANTEAFF; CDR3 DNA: TGTGCCAGCTCACCATTGGCTGCGAACACTGAAGCTTTCTTT
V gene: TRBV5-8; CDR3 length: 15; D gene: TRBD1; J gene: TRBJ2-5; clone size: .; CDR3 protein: CASSAGQGKGETQYF; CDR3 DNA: TGTGCCAGCAGCGCAGGACAGGGCAAGGGAGAGACCCAGTACTTC
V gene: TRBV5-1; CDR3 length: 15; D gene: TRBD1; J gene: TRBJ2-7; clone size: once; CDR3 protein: CASSLAGTGSSEQYF; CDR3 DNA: TGCGCCAGCAGCTTGGCCGGGACAGGGAGTTCCGAGCAGTACTTC
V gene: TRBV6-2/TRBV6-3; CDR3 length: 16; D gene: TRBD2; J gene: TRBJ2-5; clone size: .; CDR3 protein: CASSQLKQRDGETQYF; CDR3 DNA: TGTGCCAGCAGTCAACTGAAACAGCGGGACGGGGAGACCCAGTACTTC
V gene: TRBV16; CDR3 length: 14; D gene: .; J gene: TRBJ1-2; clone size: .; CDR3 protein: CASSPPTGDYGYTF; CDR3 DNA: TGTGCCAGCAGTCCCCCGACAGGAGACTATGGCTACACCTTC
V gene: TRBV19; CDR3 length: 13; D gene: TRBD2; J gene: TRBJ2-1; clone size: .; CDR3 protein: CASSTSGSYEQFF; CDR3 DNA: TGTGCCAGTAGTACTAGCGGGAGCTATGAGCAGTTCTTC
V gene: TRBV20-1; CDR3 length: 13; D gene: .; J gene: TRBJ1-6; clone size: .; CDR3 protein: CSASQQSNSPLHF; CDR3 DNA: TGCAGTGCTAGTCAACAGAGTAATTCACCCCTCCACTTT
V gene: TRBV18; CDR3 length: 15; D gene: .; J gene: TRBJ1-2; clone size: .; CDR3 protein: CASSTGYNHNYGYTF; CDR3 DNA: TGTGCCAGCTCCACCGGGTACAACCATAACTATGGCTACACCTTC